This T cell receptor beta chain was captured by sequencing in a study of CD8+ T cells in alopecia areata (dated by TCRdb to 2017 to 2018). Study-level background: Treated patients were enrolled in an open-label pilot trial of oral tofacitinib at 5 to 10 mg twice daily for moderate-to-severe alopecia areata. In both human patients and the C3H/HeJ mouse model, the study applied high-throughput TCRbeta sequencing to look at T cell clonal expansion in alopecia areata. Tofacitinib-treated patients had biopsies at baseline and at 4 and 24 weeks of treatment, with a later scalp biopsy in several patients. Scalp tissue and sorted CD4+ and CD8+ peripheral blood T cells from patchy and totalis/universalis alopecia areata patients and from healthy controls were covered by human TCRbeta sequencing. RNA was extracted with the PAXgene miRNA kit for fixed scalp, the miRNeasy kit for PBMCs, and the RNeasy kit for mouse skin. In treated patients, disease severity was measured using the SALT score, which gives the percentage of scalp surface area affected. Tofacitinib was given for 6 to 18 months, followed by 6 months of follow-up off drug to assess delayed response and recurrence. Scalp clonality was compared among normal scalp (n=4), patchy alopecia areata scalp (n=8), and alopecia totalis/universalis scalp (n=8). TCRbeta CDR3 regions were amplified by immunoSEQ multiplex PCR using 35 Vbeta forward and 13 Jbeta reverse primers. Broad study findings and their caveats: During tofacitinib treatment, many expanded lesional clones stuck around in both scalp and blood, and this persistence may partly explain why relapse happens after treatment is stopped. Resident alphabeta T cells in normal human skin are also sequenced, complicating scalp TCR repertoire analysis, unlike mouse skin dominated by gammadelta T cells. Compared with normal scalp, lesional scalp had higher clonality and more expanded CD8+ clones, particularly in alopecia totalis/universalis, a pattern that suggests antigenic drive. Because the treated cohort was small and had just a single nonresponder, larger studies are needed to establish links between baseline CD8+ expansion and response. Shared TCR sequences between patients were less evident than in mice, which may be partly attributable to HLA diversity in the patient population. With tofacitinib, both scalp clonality and the number of expanded CD8+ clones among the top 100 scalp clones went down significantly.

About this clone: It has no known antigen specificity. Within one base of it there is no much larger clone, and no base qualities were kept.

What this sample's time point label stands for: about four weeks on oral tofacitinib. The treatment or condition label for this specimen denotes: oral pan-JAK inhibitor, 5-10 mg twice daily. Peripheral blood and lesional scalp punch biopsies were obtained from patients with alopecia areata. After PBMCs were isolated by density centrifugation and stained for CD3, CD4 and CD8, a FACSAria was used to sort CD4+ and CD8+ T cells. CDR3 length: 14 amino acids, cysteine to phenylalanine. The sequence is cut down to CDR3 DNA, 42 bases in frame from base 1. Looking up the germline V gene yields CDR1 MDHEN and CDR2 SYDVKM. V is cut back by 8 bases and J by 1 base, with 7 bases in the junction unmatched. The library was obtained by the immunoSEQ multiplex PCR assay. For TCR sequencing, RNA was extracted from every sample and reverse transcribed into cDNA to serve as template. SuperScript III was used for first-strand cDNA synthesis, primed with a 2:1 mix of oligo-dT and random hexamers. A synthetic immune receptor repertoire was used to gauge amplification bias, and whatever bias remained was removed computationally. As for how the authors treated the data: Raw reads were preprocessed for error removal, and CDR3 was defined according to IMGT conventions as running from the conserved cysteine to phenylalanine. Clonality was computed as 1 minus the Shannon entropy, with the entropy normalized by log2 of the number of productive unique TCRs. Whether scalp clones were CD4 or CD8 was inferred by matching scalp TCRbeta sequences against CD4 and CD8 repertoires sorted from blood. In TCRdb, the immuneACCESS table is reduced to in-frame sequences with V and J assigned. These tables do not hold every clone; where another copy was compared, an unresolved V gene accounts for under half, and the others remain unexplained. Clonal size and the V and J genes are those of that table, whereas D and trimming came from the DNA. The sample contains some 98,000 clones, 50% to 75% of them found a single time. The top ten constitute roughly a sixth of the sample.

The chain was built from TRBV28 and TRBJ2-5; 7 bases in the junction line up with TRBD1. The sequencing here drew on CD8+ T cells sorted from blood, taken at week 4, from a patient treated with tofacitinib. The source of this sequence is a human donor with alopecia areata. The CDR3 protein is CASGSQGLQETQYF. The DNA reads TGTGCCAGCGGATCACAGGGGCTCCAAGAGACCCAGTACTTC.